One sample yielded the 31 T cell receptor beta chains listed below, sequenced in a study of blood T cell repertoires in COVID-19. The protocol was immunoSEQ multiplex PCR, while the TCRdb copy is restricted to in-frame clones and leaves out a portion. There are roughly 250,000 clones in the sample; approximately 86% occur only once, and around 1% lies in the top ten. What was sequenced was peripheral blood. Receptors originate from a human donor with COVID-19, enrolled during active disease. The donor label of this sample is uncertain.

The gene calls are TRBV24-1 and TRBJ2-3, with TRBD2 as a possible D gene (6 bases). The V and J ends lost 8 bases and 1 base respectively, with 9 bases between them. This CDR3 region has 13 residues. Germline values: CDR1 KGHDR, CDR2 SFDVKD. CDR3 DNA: TGTGCCACCAAGGCTAGCGGCACAGATACGCAGTATTTT. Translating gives CATKASGTDTQYF.

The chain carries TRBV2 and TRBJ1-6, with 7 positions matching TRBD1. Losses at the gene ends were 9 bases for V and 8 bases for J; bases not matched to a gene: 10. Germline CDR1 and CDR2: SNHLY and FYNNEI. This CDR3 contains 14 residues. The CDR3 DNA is TGTGCCAGAGGGGGAAGCCAGGGGGATTCACCCCTCCACTTT. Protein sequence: CARGGSQGDSPLHF. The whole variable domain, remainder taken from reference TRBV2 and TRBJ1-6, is EPEVTQTPSHQVTQMGQEVILRCVPISNHLYFYWYRQILGQKVEFLVSFYNNEISEKSEIFDDQFSVERPDGSNFTLKIRSTKLEDSAMYFCARGGSQGDSPLHFGNGTRLTVT.

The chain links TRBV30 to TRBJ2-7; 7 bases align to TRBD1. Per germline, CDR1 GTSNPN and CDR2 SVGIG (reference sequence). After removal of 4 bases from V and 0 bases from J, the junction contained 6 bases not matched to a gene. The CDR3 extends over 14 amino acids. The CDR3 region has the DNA TGTGCCTGGAAGGAGGACAGGATCTCCTACGAGCAGTACTTC. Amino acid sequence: CAWKEDRISYEQYF.

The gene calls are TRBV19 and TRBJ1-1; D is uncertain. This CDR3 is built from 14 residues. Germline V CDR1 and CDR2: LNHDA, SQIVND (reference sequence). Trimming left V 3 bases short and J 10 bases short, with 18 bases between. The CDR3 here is CASSMLSVGERAFF. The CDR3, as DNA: TGTGCCAGTAGTATGTTGTCCGTGGGCGAGAGAGCTTTCTTT.

The CDR3 region is CASSSGLPATDTQYF. The CDR3 DNA follows: TGTGCCAGCAGCTCGGGACTTCCGGCCACAGATACGCAGTATTTT. This chain joins TRBV7-2 and TRBJ2-3; D is possibly TRBD2 (6 bases). The CDR3 has 15 residues. Germline V gives CDR1 SGHTA, CDR2 FQGNSA. Trimming shortened V by 4 bases and J by 2 bases, and 13 bases separated the two germline ends.

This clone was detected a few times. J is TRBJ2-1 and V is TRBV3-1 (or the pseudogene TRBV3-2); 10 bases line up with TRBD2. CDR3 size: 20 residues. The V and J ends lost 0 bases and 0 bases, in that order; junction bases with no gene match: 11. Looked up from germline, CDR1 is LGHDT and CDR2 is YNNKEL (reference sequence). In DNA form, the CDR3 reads TGTGCCAGCAGCCAAGATTTTTGGACTAGCGGCAAACGCTCCTACAATGAGCAGTTCTTC. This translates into CASSQDFWTSGKRSYNEQFF.

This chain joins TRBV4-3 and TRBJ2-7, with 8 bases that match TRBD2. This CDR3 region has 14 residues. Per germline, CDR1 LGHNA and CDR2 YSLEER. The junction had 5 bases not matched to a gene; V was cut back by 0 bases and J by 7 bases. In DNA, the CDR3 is TGCGCCAGCAGCCAAGATGGCGGGAGGAGAGAGCAGTACTTC. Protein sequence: CASSQDGGRREQYF.

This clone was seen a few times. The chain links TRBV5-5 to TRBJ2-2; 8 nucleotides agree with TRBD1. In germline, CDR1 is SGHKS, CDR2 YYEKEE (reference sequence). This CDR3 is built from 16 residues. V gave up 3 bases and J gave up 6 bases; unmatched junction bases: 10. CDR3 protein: CASSSRTGMMAGELFF. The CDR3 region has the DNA TGTGCCAGCAGCTCGAGGACAGGGATGATGGCCGGGGAGCTGTTTTTT.

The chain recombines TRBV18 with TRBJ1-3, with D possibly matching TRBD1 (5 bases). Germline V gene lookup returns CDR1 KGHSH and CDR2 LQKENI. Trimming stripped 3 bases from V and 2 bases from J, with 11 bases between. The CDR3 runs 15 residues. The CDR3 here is CASSPSPGAGNTIYF. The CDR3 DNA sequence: TGTGCCAGCTCACCCTCGCCGGGGGCTGGAAACACCATATATTTT.

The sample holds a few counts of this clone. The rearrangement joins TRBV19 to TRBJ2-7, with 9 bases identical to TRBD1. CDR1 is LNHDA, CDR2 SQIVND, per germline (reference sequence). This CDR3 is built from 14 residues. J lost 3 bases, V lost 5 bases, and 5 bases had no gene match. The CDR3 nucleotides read TGTGCCAGTAGTGTAAGACAGGGGGGCTACGAGCAGTACTTC. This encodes CASSVRQGGYEQYF.

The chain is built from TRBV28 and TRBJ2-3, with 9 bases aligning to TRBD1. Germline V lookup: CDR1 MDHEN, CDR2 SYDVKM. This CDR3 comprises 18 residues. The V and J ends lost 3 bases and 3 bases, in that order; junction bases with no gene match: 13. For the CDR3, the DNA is TGTGCCAGCAGTTTCCCCGGGACAGGGAGGGAGGGGACAGATACGCAGTATTTT. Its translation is CASSFPGTGREGTDTQYF.

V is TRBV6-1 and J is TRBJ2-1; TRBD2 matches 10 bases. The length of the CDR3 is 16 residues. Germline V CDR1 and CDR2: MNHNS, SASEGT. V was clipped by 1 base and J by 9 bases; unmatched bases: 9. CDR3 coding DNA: TGTGCCAGCAGTGAAGGTAGTCTAGCGGGAGTCAGTGAGCAGTTCTTC. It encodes CASSEGSLAGVSEQFF.

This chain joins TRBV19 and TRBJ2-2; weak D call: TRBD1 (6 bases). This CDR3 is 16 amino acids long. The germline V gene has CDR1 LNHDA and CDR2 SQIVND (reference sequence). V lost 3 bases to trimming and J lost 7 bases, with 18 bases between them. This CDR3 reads CASSIPFQGNDGELFF. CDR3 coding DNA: TGTGCCAGTAGTATCCCCTTCCAGGGGAACGACGGGGAGCTGTTTTTT.

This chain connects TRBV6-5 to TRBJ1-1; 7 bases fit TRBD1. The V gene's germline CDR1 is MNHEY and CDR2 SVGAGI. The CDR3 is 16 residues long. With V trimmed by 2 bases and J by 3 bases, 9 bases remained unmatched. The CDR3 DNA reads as TGTGCCAGCAGTTACCGGAAACAGGGGCTTGACACTGAAGCTTTCTTT. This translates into CASSYRKQGLDTEAFF.

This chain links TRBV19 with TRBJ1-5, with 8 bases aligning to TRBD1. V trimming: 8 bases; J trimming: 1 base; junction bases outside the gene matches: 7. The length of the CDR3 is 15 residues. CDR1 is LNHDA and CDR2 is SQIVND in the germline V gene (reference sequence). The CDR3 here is CASATTGGSNQPQHF. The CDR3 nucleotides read TGTGCCAGTGCTACCACAGGGGGAAGCAATCAGCCCCAGCATTTT.

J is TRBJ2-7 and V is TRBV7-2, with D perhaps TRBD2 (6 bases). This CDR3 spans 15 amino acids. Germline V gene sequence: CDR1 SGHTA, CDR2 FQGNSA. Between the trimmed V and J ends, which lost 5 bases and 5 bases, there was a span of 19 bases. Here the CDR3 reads CASSLQTRGTHEQYF. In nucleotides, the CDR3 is TGTGCCAGCAGCCTTCAGACTAGAGGGACCCACGAGCAGTACTTC.

DNA of the CDR3: TGTGCCAGCAGGGAGGCCCTTGGGAACTATGGCTACACCTTC. Protein sequence: CASREALGNYGYTF. The chain carries TRBV28 and TRBJ1-2; no firm D call. V dropped 6 bases and J dropped 2 bases, with 13 bases sitting between them. Germline values: CDR1 MDHEN, CDR2 SYDVKM. This CDR3 spans 14 amino acids.

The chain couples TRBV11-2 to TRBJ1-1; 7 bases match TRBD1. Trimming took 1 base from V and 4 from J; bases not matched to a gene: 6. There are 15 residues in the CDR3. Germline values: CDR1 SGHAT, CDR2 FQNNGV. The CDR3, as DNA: TGTGCCAGCAGCTTAGTCGGGTCAGGGGGCACTGAAGCTTTCTTT. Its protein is CASSLVGSGGTEAFF.

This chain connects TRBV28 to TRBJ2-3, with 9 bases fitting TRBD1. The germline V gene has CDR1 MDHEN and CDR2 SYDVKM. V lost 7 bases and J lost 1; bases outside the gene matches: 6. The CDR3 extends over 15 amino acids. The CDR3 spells CASTSGQGRTDTQYF. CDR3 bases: TGTGCCAGCACTTCGGGACAGGGTCGCACAGATACGCAGTATTTT.

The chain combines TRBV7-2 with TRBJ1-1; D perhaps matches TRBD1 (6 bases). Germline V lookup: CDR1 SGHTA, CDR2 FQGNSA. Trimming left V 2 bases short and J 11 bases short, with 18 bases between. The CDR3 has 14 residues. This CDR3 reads CASSLRVQGPGAFF. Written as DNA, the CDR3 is TGTGCCAGCAGCTTAAGGGTGCAGGGGCCGGGCGCTTTCTTT.

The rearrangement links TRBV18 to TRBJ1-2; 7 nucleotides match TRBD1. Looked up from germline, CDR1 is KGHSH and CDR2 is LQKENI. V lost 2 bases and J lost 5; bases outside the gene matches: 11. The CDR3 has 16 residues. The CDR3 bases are TGTGCCAGCTCACCAGGAGTCGCGGGACAGAATTATGGCTACACCTTC. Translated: CASSPGVAGQNYGYTF. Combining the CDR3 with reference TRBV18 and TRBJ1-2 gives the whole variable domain NAGVMQNPRHLVRRRGQEARLRCSPMKGHSHVYWYRQLPEEGLKFMVYLQKENIIDESGMPKERFSAEFPKEGPSILRIQQVVRGDSAAYFCASSPGVAGQNYGYTFGSGTRLTVV.

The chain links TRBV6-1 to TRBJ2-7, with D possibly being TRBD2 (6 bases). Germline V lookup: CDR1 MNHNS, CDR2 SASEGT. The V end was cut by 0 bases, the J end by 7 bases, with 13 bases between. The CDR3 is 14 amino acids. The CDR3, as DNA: TGTGCCAGCAGTGAAGCTGCACTTCGGGGGGAGCAGTACTTC. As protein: CASSEAALRGEQYF.

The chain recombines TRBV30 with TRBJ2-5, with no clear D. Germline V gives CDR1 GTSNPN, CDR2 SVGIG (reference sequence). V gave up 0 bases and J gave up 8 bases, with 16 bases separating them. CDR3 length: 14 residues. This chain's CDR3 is CAWSVTHLTTTQYF. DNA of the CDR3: TGTGCCTGGAGTGTAACCCATTTGACAACCACCCAGTACTTC.

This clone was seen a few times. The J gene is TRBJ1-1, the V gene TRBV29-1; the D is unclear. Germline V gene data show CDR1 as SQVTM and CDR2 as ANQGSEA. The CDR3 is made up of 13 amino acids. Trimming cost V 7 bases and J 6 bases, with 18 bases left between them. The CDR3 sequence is CSALDILSPEAFF. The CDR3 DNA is TGCAGCGCACTCGACATCCTGTCACCTGAAGCTTTCTTT.

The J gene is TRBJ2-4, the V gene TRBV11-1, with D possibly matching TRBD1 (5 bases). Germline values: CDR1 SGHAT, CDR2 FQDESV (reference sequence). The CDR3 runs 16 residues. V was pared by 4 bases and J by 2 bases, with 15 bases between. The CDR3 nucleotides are TGTGCCAGCAGCTCGGCCAGGGCGGAGACCAAAAACATTCAGTACTTC. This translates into CASSSARAETKNIQYF.

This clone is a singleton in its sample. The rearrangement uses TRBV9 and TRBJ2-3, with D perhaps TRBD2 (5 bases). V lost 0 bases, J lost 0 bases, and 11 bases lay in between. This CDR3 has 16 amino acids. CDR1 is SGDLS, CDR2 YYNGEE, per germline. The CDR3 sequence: CASSVGAAESTDTQYF. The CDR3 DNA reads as TGTGCCAGCAGCGTAGGGGCAGCGGAAAGCACAGATACGCAGTATTTT.

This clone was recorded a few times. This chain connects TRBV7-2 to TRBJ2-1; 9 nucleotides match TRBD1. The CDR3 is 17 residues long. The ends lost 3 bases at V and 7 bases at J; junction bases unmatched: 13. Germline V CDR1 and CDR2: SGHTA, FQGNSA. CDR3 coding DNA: TGTGCCAGCAGCTTGCGGTCCGGGACAGGGTTGAAAAATGAGCAGTTCTTC. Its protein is CASSLRSGTGLKNEQFF.

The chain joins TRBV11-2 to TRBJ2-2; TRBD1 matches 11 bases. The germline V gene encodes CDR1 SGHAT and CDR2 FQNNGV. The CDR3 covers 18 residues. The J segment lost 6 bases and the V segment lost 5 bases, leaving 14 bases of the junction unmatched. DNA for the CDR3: TGTGCCAGCAGCCCCCGACCGGGGGGGACAGGGGGATCCGGGGAGCTGTTTTTT. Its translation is CASSPRPGGTGGSGELFF. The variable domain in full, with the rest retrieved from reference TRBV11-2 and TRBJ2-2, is EAGVAQSPRYKIIEKRQSVAFWCNPISGHATLYWYQQILGQGPKLLIQFQNNGVVDDSQLPKDRFSAERLKGVDSTLKIQPAKLEDSAVYLCASSPRPGGTGGSGELFFGEGSRLTVL.

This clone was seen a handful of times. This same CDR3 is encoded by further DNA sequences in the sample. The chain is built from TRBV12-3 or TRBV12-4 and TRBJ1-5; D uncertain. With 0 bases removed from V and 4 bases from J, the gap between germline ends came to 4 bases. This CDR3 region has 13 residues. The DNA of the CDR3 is TGTGCCAGCAGTTTAGCGGAGAATCAGCCCCAGCATTTT. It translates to CASSLAENQPQHF.

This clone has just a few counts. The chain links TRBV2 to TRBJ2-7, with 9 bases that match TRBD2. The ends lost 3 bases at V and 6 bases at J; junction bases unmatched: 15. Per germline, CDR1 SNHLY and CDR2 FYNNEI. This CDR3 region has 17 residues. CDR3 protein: CASSDAPHGSGSSEQYF. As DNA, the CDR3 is TGTGCCAGCAGTGATGCGCCGCATGGTAGCGGGAGCTCCGAGCAGTACTTC.

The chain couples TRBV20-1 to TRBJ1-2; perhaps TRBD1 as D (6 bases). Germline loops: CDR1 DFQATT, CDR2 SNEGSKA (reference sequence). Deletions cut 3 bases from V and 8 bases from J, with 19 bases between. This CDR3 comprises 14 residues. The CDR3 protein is CSASETGRVAGYTF. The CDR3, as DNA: TGCAGTGCTAGTGAAACAGGGCGTGTGGCGGGCTACACCTTC.